Listed below are T cell receptor beta chains from one sample, sequenced in a study of T cell clones after liver transplantation. Measured with immunoSEQ multiplex PCR; TCRdb has only the in-frame clones, and not every one. In the table there are some 70,000 clones, roughly 80% of which are singletons. The material was CD4+ T cells from blood, obtained before liver transplant. These TCRs come from a human donor who received a liver transplant. Each CDR3 is given without its conserved first and last residue. Each record gives: clone size, CDR3 length, V gene, J gene, CDR3 protein. Part of the rows lack a size; the others show once, few, many or a class for expanded clones.

>-|13|TRBV7-2|TRBJ2-2
ASSLDSGGSGELF
>-|15|TRBV7-2|TRBJ1-2
ASSTNTPDPNLYGYT
>-|12|TRBV5-1|TRBJ2-7
ASSLVVAPYEQY
>-|13|TRBV30|TRBJ2-7
AWSKLQALTYEQY
>few|14|TRBV7-2|TRBJ1-1
ASSPQWGRADTEAF
>-|10|TRBV2|TRBJ2-7
ASSVDQGEQY
>-|12|TRBV18|TRBJ1-1
ASSELAENTEAF
>-|13|TRBV6-1|TRBJ2-7
ASRGTEYLTYEQY
>-|13|TRBV2|TRBJ2-3
ASTPDRGSTDTQY
>-|13|TRBV27|TRBJ2-3
ASSLRTVSTDTQY
>-|14|TRBV5-1|TRBJ2-2
ASSQVITGVTGELF
>-|12|TRBV19|TRBJ1-5
ASSIGGGGQPQH
>-|12|TRBV4-3|TRBJ1-3
ASSQENWGNTIY
>-|14|TRBV7-8|TRBJ1-5
ASSFFAGRLGQPQH
>-|13|TRBV6-6|TRBJ1-2
ASSPPPGGSYGYT
>-|11|TRBV9|TRBJ2-1
ASSVTTNTEQF
>-|13|TRBV2|TRBJ2-1
ASASRGAGGTEQF
>-|13|TRBV18|TRBJ1-2
ASSPKAVANYGYT
>once|9|TRBV20-1|TRBJ2-3
SAGPVIQQY
>-|15|TRBV28|TRBJ2-3
ASSLPPSGMSTDTQY
>-|12|TRBV7-2|TRBJ2-7
ASSSPGRSYEQY
>-|12|TRBV2|TRBJ1-3
ASSAREPGNTIY
>-|9|TRBV11-2|TRBJ2-1
ASSLGYEQF
>-|12|TRBV29-1|TRBJ1-2
SVGQGGYDYGYT
>-|11|TRBV7-3|TRBJ2-1
ASSSLGNNEQF
>-|13|TRBV7-9|TRBJ1-2
ASSSKTQGDYGYT
>-|15|TRBV11-2|TRBJ2-5
ASSPGLAGGPRETQY
>-|13|TRBV7-9|TRBJ2-5
ASSLEGGREETQY
>-|14|TRBV7-3|TRBJ2-2
ASSFVGTGVLGELF
>-|12|TRBV19|TRBJ2-7
AVLKRESSYEQY
>once|10|TRBV7-2|TRBJ2-7
ASSLMRGEQY
>-|13|TRBV7-2|TRBJ2-1
ASSFPGQSYNEQF
>-|10|TRBV25-1|TRBJ2-3
ASSGSPNTQY
>-|15|TRBV7-8|TRBJ1-1
ASSLGAGGSRNTEAF
>-|12|TRBV13|TRBJ2-3
ASSLVSPADTQY
>-|15|TRBV5-5|TRBJ2-3
ASSLILTSGPSDTQY
>once|13|TRBV5-1|TRBJ2-1
ASSLSAGLAGEQF